This TCR beta chain was sequenced during a study of cytomegalovirus exposure and HLA in healthy donors. Study-wide context: There were 100 million to 120 million unique TCR beta sequences, drawn from about 180 million T cells, in an earlier analysis. Study-wide points: Association of a missense DCLRE1C variant with TCR beta V- and J-gene trimming was reported in a later analysis. Some highly shared sequence variants likely arose as a pipeline artifact. Another analysis was done later, and it associated 17,000 or so TCR beta sequences with HLA alleles at 0.05 false discovery rate.

With 60 Vbeta and 13 Jbeta primers, the PCR was carried out. The data were produced by immunoSEQ multiplex PCR, yet TCRdb's version contains in-frame clones alone and is incomplete. In the table there are roughly 150,000 clones, about 80% of which are singletons. Germline lookup yields CDR1 MGHRA and CDR2 YSYEKL. CDR3 size: 14 residues. V was trimmed by 3 bases and J by 5 bases, leaving 13 bases between them. About this clone: Its antigen remains unidentified.

Sequencing used PBMCs. The gene calls are TRBV4-1 and TRBJ1-2, with a weak D call TRBD1 (5 bases). The source of this sequence is a man aged 35 to 55 in good health and CMV-seronegative. CDR3 loop: CASSQQGGLYGYTF. CDR3 DNA sequence: TGCGCCAGCAGCCAGCAGGGCGGTCTTTATGGCTACACCTTC.